This T cell receptor (beta chain) is drawn from a study of T cells in Graves' hyperthyroidism and ophthalmopathy. The study, taken as a whole, reports: Model-based prediction identified ophthalmopathy a median roughly six months prior to its onset. Blood samples included most of the expanded thyroid clonotypes exceeding 0.001. Researchers report that a 13 V-J model separated ophthalmopathy from stable hyperthyroidism.

In making diagnoses, clinical symptoms, serum thyroxine and TRAb, thyroid ultrasound and orbital computed tomography were all used. Amplification yielded TCR beta CDR3 regions, with RNA transcripts as the source. First-round RT-PCR of the TCR CDR3 relied on the HTBI primer set. TCRdb re-analysed the multiplex PCR reads in MiXCR, keeping a single row per CDR3 protein. The data hold about 400,000 distinct CDR3 sequences, with 20% to 30% observed a single time. This CDR3 spans 14 amino acids. CDR1 MNHEY and CDR2 SVGAGI come from the germline V gene. V lost 4 bases and J lost 10; bases outside the gene matches: 7. Note on this clonotype: Its specificity is unknown.

The sequencing input was blood. The clonotype was recovered from a man in his fifties or sixties with Graves' hyperthyroidism. This sequence joins TRBV6-5 and TRBJ1-6, with TRBD1 identical over 7 bases. CDR3 nucleotides: TGTGCCAGCAGTTCCTCAGGGGGTCGATCACCCCTCCACTTT. As protein: CASSSSGGRSPLHF.